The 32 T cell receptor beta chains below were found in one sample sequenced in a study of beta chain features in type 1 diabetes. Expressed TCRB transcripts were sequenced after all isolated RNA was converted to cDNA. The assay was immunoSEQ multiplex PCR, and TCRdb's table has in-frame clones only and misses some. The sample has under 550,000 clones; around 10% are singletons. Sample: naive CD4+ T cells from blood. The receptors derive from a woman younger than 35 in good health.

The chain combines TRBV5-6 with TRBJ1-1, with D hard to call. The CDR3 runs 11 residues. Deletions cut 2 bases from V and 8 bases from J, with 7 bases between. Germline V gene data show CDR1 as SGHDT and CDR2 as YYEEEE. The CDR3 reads CASSLSLEAFF. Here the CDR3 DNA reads TGTGCCAGCAGCTTAAGTTTAGAAGCTTTCTTT.

The CDR3 region has the DNA TGTGCCAGCAGCCAAGATTTTGTCAGTACCAGAAATACGCAGTATTTT. Encoded protein: CASSQDFVSTRNTQYF. The rearrangement joins TRBV14 to TRBJ2-3; D is ambiguous. The germline V and J ends were trimmed by 0 bases and 7 bases, with 17 bases remaining between them. CDR3 length: 16 amino acids. Germline loops: CDR1 SGHDN, CDR2 FVKESK.

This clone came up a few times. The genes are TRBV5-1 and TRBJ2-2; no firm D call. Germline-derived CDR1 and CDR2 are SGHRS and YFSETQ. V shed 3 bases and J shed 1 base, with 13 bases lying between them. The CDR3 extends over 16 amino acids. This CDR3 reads CASSSLTQLNTGELFF. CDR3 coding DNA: TGCGCCAGCAGCTCCCTAACTCAACTGAACACCGGGGAGCTGTTTTTT.

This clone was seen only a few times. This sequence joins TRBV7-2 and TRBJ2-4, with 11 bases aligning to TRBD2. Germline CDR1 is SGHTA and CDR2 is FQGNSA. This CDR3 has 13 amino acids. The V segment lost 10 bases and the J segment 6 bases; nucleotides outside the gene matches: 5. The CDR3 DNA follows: TGTGCCACCGGACTAGCGGGCTTAAACATTCAGTACTTC. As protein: CATGLAGLNIQYF.

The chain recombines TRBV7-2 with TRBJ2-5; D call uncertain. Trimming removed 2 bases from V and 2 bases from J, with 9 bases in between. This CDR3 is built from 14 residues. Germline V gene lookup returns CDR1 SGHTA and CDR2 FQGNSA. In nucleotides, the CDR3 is TGTGCCAGCAGCTTACTGGGCACGCAAGAGACCCAGTACTTC. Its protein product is CASSLLGTQETQYF.

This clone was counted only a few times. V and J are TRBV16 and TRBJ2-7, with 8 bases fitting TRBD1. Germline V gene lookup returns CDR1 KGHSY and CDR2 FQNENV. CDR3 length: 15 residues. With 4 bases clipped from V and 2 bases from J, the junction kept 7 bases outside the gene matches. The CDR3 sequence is CASSRPGQATYEQYF. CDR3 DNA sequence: TGTGCCAGCAGCCGACCGGGACAGGCAACCTACGAGCAGTACTTC.

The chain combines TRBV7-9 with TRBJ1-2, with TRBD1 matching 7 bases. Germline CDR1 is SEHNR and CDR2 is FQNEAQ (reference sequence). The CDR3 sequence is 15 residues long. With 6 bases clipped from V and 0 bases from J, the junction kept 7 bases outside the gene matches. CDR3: CASREGTVPNYGYTF. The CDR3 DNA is TGTGCCAGCAGAGAAGGGACAGTTCCTAACTATGGCTACACCTTC.

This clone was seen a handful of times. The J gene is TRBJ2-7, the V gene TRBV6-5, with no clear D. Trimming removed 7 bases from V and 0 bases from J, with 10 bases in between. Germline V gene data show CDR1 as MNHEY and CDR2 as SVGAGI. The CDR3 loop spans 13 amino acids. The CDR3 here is CASNRHRSYEQYV. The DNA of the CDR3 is TGTGCCAGCAACCGACATCGCTCCTACGAGCAGTACGTC.

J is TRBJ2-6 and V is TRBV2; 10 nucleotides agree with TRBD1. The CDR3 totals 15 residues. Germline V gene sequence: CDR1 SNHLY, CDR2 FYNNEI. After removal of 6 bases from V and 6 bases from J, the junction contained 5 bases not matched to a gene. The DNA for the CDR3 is TGTGCCAGCAGCCGACAGGGGGCCGCGGCCAACGTCCTGACTTTC. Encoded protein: CASSRQGAAANVLTF.

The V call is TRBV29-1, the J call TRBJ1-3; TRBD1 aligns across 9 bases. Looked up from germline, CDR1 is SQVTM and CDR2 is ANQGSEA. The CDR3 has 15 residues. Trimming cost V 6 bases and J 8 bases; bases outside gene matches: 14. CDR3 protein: CSVRLPGQGRHTIYF. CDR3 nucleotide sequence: TGCAGCGTCCGACTCCCGGGACAGGGTCGCCACACCATATATTTT.

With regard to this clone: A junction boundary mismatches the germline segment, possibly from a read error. The DNA of the CDR3 is TGTGCCAGGAGCTTGGCTAGCGGGGGGGCTTCAGAGACCCAGTACTTC. Protein sequence: CARSLASGGASETQYF. The rearrangement joins TRBV7-2 to TRBJ2-5; 12 nucleotides align to TRBD2. CDR1 SGHTA and CDR2 FQGNSA come from the germline V gene. The CDR3 covers 16 residues.

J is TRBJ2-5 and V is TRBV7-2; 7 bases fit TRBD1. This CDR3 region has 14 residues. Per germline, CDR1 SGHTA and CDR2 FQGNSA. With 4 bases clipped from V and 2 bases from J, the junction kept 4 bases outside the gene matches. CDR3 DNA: TGTGCCAGCAGCTCCGGACAGGCTCAAGAGACCCAGTACTTC. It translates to CASSSGQAQETQYF.

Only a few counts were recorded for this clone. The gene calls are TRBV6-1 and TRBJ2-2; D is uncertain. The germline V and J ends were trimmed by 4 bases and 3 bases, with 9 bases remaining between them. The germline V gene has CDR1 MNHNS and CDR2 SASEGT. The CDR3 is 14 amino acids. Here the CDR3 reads CASSGYRDTGELFF. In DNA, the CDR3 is TGTGCCAGCAGTGGATACCGGGACACCGGGGAGCTGTTTTTT.

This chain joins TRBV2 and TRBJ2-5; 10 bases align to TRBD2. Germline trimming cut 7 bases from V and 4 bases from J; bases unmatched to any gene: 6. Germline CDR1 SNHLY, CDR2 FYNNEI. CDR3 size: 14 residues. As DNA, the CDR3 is TGTGCCAGCAAACTAGCGGGGATGGGAGAGACCCAGTACTTC. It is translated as CASKLAGMGETQYF.

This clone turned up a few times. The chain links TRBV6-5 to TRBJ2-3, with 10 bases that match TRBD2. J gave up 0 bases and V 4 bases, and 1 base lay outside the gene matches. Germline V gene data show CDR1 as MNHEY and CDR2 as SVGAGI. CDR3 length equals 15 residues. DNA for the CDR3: TGTGCCAGCAGTTTTAGCGGGAGGAGCACAGATACGCAGTATTTT. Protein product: CASSFSGRSTDTQYF.

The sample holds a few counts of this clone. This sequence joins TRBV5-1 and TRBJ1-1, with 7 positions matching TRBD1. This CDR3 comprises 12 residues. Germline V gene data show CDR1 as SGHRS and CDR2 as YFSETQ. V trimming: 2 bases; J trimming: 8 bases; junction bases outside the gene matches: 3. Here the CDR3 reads CASSFQDREAFF. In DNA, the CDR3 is TGCGCCAGCAGCTTCCAGGACAGGGAAGCTTTCTTT.

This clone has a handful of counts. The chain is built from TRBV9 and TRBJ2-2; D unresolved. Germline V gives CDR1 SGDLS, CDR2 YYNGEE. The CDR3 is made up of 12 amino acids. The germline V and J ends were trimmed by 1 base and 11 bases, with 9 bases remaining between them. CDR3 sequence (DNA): TGTGCCAGCAGCGTAATGAGCTACGAGCTGTTTTTT. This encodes CASSVMSYELFF.

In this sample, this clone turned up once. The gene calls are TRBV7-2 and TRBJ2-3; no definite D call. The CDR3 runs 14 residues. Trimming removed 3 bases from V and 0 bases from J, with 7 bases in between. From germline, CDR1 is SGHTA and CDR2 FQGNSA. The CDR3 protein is CASSFSQSTDTQYF. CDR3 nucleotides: TGTGCCAGCAGCTTCAGTCAGAGCACAGATACGCAGTATTTT.

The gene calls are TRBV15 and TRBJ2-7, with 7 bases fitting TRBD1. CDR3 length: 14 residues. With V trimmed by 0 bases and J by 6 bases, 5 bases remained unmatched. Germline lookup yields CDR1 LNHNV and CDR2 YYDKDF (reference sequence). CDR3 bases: TGTGCCACCAGCAGAGATCGGGGACAGTCCGAGCAGTACTTC. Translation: CATSRDRGQSEQYF.

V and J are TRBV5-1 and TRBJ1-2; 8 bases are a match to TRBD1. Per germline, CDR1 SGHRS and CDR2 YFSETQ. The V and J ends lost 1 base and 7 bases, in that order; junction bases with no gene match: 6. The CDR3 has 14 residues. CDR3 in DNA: TGCGCCAGCAGCTTGATCGGACAGGGATTTGGCTACACCTTC. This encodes CASSLIGQGFGYTF. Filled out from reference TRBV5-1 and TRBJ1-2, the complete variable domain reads KAGVTQTPRYLIKTRGQQVTLSCSPISGHRSVSWYQQTPGQGLQFLFEYFSETQRNKGNFPGRFSGRQFSNSRSEMNVSTLELGDSALYLCASSLIGQGFGYTFGSGTRLTVV.

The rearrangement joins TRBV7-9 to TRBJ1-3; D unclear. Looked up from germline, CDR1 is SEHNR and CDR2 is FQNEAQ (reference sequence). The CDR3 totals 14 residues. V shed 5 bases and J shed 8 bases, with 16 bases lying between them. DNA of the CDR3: TGTGCCAGCAGCGCGAGAGCTCCCCCTGACACCATATATTTT. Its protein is CASSARAPPDTIYF.

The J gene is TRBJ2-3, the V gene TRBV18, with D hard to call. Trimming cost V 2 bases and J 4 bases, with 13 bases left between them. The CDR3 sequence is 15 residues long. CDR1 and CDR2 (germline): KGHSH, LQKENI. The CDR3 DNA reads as TGTGCCAGCTCACCATTTCAGGTCTCCGCAGATACGCAGTATTTT. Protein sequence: CASSPFQVSADTQYF.

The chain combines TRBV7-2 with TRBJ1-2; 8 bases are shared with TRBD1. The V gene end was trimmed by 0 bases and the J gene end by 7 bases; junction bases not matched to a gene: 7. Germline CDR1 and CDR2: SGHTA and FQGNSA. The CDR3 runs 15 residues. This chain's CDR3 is CASSLARGQGGGYTF. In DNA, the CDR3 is TGTGCCAGCAGCTTAGCGCGCGGACAGGGTGGTGGCTACACCTTC.

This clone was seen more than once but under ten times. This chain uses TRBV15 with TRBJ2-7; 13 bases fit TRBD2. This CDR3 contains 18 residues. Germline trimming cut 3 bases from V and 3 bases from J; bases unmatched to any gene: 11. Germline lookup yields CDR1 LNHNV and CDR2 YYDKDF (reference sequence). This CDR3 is CATSSPRGLAGNHYEQYF. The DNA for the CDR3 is TGTGCCACCAGCAGCCCCCGGGGACTAGCGGGAAACCACTACGAGCAGTACTTC.

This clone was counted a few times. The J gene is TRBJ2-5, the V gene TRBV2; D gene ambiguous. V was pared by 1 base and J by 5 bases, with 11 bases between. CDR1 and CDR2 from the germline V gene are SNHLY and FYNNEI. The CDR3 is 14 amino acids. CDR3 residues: CASSEEAGVETQYF. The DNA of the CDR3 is TGTGCCAGCAGTGAAGAGGCAGGAGTGGAGACCCAGTACTTC.

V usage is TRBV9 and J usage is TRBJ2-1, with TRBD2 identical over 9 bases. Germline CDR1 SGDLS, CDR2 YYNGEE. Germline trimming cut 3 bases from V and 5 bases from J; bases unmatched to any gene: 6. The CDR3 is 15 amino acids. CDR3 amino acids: CASSETLAGNNEQFF. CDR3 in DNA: TGTGCCAGCAGCGAGACGCTAGCGGGAAACAATGAGCAGTTCTTC.

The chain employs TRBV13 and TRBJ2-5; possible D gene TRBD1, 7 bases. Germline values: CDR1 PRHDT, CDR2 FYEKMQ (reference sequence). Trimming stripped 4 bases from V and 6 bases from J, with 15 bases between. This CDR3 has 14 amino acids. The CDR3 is CASSSSGGLQTQYF. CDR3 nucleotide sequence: TGTGCCAGCAGCTCCTCAGGGGGGCTGCAGACCCAGTACTTC.

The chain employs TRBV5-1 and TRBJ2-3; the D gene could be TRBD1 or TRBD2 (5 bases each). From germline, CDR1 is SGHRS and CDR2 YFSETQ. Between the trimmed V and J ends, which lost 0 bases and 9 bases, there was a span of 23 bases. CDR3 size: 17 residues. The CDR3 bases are TGCGCCAGCAGCTTGGCGAGGGACCCACCGCAAATGGAGACGCAGTATTTT. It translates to CASSLARDPPQMETQYF.

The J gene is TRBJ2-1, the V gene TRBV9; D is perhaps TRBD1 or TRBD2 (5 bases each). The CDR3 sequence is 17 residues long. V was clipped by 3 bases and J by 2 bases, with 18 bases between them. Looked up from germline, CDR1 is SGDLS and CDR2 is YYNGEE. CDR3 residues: CASSARVGVVPYNEQFF. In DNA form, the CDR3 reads TGTGCCAGCAGCGCCCGCGTGGGGGTGGTCCCCTACAATGAGCAGTTCTTC.

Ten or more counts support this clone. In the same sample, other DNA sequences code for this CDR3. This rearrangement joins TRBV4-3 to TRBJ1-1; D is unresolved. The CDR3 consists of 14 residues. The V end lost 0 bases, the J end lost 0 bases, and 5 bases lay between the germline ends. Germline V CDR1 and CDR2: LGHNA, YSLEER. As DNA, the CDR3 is TGCGCCAGCAGCCAAGATGGCGTGAACACTGAAGCTTTCTTT. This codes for CASSQDGVNTEAFF.

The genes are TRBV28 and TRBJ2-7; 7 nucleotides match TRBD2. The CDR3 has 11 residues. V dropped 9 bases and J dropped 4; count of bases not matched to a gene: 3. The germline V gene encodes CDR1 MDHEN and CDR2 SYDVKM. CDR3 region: CASGGGYEQYV. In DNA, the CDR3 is TGTGCCAGTGGCGGGGGATACGAGCAGTACGTC.

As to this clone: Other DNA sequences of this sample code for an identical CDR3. This chain's CDR3 is CASSLGGGGETQYF. In DNA form, the CDR3 reads TGTGCCAGCAGCTTAGGCGGGGGCGGCGAGACCCAGTACTTC. The J gene is TRBJ2-5, the V gene TRBV7-2, with a tentative D call TRBD2 (7 bases). The germline CDR1 and CDR2 sequences are SGHTA and FQGNSA. This CDR3 is 14 amino acids long. Trimming cost V 1 base and J 5 bases, with 11 bases left between them.